This entry concerns a single T cell receptor (beta chain). Germline V CDR1 and CDR2: SGHRS, YFSETQ. V gave up 0 bases and J gave up 5 bases; unmatched junction bases: 4. The CDR3 covers 14 residues. This entry comes from a study of blood T cell repertoires in COVID-19. Only in-frame clones appear in the TCRdb table, and some are missing; sequencing was by immunoSEQ multiplex PCR. There are 260,000 or so clones in the sample; 80% to 90% occur only once, and 2.6% lies in the top ten. The chain carries TRBV5-1 and TRBJ2-7; 8 bases fit TRBD1. The sequenced material came from PBMCs or T cells enriched from blood (not recorded which). This clonotype was obtained from a woman in her 30s with acute COVID-19. The CDR3 reads CASSLEDRVHEQYF. The CDR3 region has the DNA TGCGCCAGCAGCTTGGAGGACAGGGTACACGAGCAGTACTTC.